The clone carrying this T cell receptor beta chain was seen more than once but under ten times. This entry comes from a study of beta chain features in type 1 diabetes. This CDR3 contains 15 residues. Germline V gene data show CDR1 as MNHNY and CDR2 as SVGAGI (reference sequence). V was trimmed by 2 bases and J by 6 bases, leaving 14 bases between them. Isolated RNA was reverse transcribed in full, so expressed TCRB transcripts were sequenced. Here immunoSEQ multiplex PCR was the method, and the copy in TCRdb shows in-frame clones only, minus some. The table includes 250,000 to 400,000 clones, about 14% detected once.

This rearrangement joins TRBV6-6 to TRBJ2-4; maybe TRBD1 (5 bases). The sequenced sample consisted of central memory CD4+ T cells from blood. The receptor was isolated from a man aged 30 to 45 in good health. The CDR3 DNA reads as TGTGCCAGCAGTTACGGGGCGGTTCATATAAACATTCAGTACTTC. This translates into CASSYGAVHINIQYF.